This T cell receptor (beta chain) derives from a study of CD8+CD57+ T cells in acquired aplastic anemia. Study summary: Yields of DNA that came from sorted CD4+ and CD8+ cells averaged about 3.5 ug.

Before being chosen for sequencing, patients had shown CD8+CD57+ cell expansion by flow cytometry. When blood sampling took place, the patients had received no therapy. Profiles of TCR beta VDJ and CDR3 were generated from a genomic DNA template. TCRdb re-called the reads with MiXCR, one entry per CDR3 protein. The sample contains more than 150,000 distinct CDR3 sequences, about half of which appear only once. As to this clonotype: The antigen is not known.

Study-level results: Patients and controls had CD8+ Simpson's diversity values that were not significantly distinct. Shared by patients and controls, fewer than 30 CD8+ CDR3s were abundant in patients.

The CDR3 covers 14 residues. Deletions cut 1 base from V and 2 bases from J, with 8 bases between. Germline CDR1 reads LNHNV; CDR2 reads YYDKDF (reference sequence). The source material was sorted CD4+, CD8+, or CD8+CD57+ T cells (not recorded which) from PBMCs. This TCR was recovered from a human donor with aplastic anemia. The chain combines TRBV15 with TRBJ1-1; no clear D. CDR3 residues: CATSRVAYNTEAFF. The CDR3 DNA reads TGTGCCACCAGCAGAGTAGCCTACAACACTGAAGCTTTCTTT. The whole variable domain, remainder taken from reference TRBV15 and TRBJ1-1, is DAMVIQNPRYQVTQFGKPVTLSCSQTLNHNVMYWYQQKSSQAPKLLFHYYDKDFNNEADTPDNFQSRRPNTSFCFLDIRSPGLGDTAMYLCATSRVAYNTEAFFGQGTRLTVV.